The 3 T cell receptor beta chains given below trace back to one sample, sequenced in a study of blood T cell repertoires in COVID-19. Profiling relied on immunoSEQ multiplex PCR, and the TCRdb table lists in-frame clones only, not all of them. Of 25,000 to 30,000 clones listed, around 90% are singletons. The sample taken for sequencing was peripheral blood. These receptor sequences come from a human donor in a cohort sampled during active COVID-19.

This clone was seen once. V and J are TRBV5-1 and TRBJ2-7; D might be TRBD2 (6 bases). V was clipped by 4 bases and J by 3 bases, with 8 bases between them. CDR1 and CDR2 (germline): SGHRS, YFSETQ. The CDR3 spans 12 residues. The CDR3 region has the DNA TGCGCCAGCAGCCGGACTATCTACGAGCAGTACTTC. As protein: CASSRTIYEQYF.

Only one count was recorded for this clone. V is TRBV3-1 (or the pseudogene TRBV3-2) and J is TRBJ2-7; 7 bases agree with TRBD2. Germline lookup yields CDR1 LGHDT and CDR2 YNNKEL (reference sequence). CDR3 length equals 15 residues. The V segment lost 5 bases and the J segment 0 bases; nucleotides outside the gene matches: 7. Here the CDR3 DNA reads TGTGCCAGCAGCTCCGGGACTACCAGCTCCTACGAGCAGTACTTC. Protein product: CASSSGTTSSYEQYF.

The J gene is TRBJ1-1, the V gene TRBV28, with 9 nucleotides matching TRBD1. In germline, CDR1 is MDHEN, CDR2 SYDVKM. CDR3 size: 15 residues. Unmatched junction bases numbered 7, after V lost 6 bases and J lost 2 bases. CDR3 sequence (DNA): TGTGCCAGCAGGCCCCGGGACAGGGCCAACACTGAAGCTTTCTTT. The encoded protein is CASRPRDRANTEAFF.